This T cell receptor beta chain was captured by sequencing in a study of CD8+CD57+ T cells in acquired aplastic anemia. It was patients with CD8+CD57+ cell expansion by flow cytometry who were chosen for sequencing. Patients uniformly had severe acquired aplastic anemia. Each patient gave a blood sample that was collected before any therapy had been received. Broader study findings: Patients shared 25 to 35 CD8+ CDR3 sequences with controls.

The study profiled TCR beta VDJ and CDR3 using genomic DNA as template. MiXCR, run by TCRdb on the reads, gives a single entry per CDR3 protein. The sample includes approximately 80,000 distinct CDR3 sequences, approximately 70% seen only once; the top ten take around 80%. As regards this clonotype: Its target is not known.

Germline V lookup: CDR1 ENHRY, CDR2 SYGVKD. This CDR3 has 15 amino acids. V was trimmed by 7 bases and J by 4 bases, leaving 19 bases between them. Sequences were obtained from sorted CD4+, CD8+, or CD8+CD57+ T cells (not recorded which) from PBMCs. This clonotype originated in a human donor with aplastic anemia. This sequence joins TRBV10-3 and TRBJ1-1, with D possibly being TRBD1 (5 bases). The CDR3: CAINFEPVRGTEAFF. The CDR3 nucleotides read TGTGCCATCAACTTTGAGCCCGTGAGGGGCACTGAAGCTTTCTTT.